What follows are 10 T cell receptor beta chains derived from one specimen sequenced in a study of blood T cells in healthy people across ages. For the second PCR, which ran for 7 to 11 cycles, a sample-barcoded 5' primer and a J-beta primer mix were used. TCRdb ran MiXCR on the 5' RACE reads and lists one entry per CDR3 protein. The sample includes some 1.4 million distinct CDR3 sequences, approximately 40% of them seen just once. Sequencing input: blood. All receptors derive from a young woman in good health.

This chain uses TRBV3-1 with TRBJ1-4, with a weak D call TRBD1 (6 bases). The CDR3 has 18 amino acids. CDR1 LGHDT and CDR2 YNNKEL come from the germline V gene (reference sequence). The V end was cut by 4 bases, the J end by 7 bases, with 25 bases between. The CDR3 loop reads CASSRRWGRRKIIEKLFF. The CDR3 DNA is TGTGCCAGCAGCCGAAGATGGGGGCGAAGAAAGATAATTGAAAAACTGTTTTTT. The full variable domain, in which reference TRBV3-1 and TRBJ1-4 provide the parts outside the CDR3, is DTAVSQTPKYLVTQMGNDKSIKCEQNLGHDTMYWYKQDSKKFLKIMFSYNNKELIINETVPNRFSPKSPDKAHLNLHINSLELGDSAVYFCASSRRWGRRKIIEKLFFGSGTQLSVL.

J is TRBJ1-2 and V is TRBV20-1, with D possibly TRBD1 on 6 matching bases. Per the germline V gene, CDR1 is DFQATT and CDR2 is SNEGSKA (reference sequence). The V gene lost 3 bases and the J gene lost 4 bases, with 15 bases spanning the gap. CDR3 length: 14 amino acids. CDR3 amino acids: CSASVRGLTYGYTF. CDR3 coding DNA: TGCAGTGCTAGCGTCAGGGGACTCACCTATGGCTACACCTTC.

Only a few counts were recorded for this clonotype. The rearrangement joins TRBV7-8 to TRBJ2-5, with D maybe TRBD1 (6 bases). This CDR3 is built from 15 residues. V lost 2 bases and J lost 6, with 16 bases in between. Germline assignment: CDR1 SGHVS and CDR2 FQNEAQ. The CDR3 loop is CASSLLGHPSQTQYF. The CDR3 DNA follows: TGTGCCAGCAGCTTATTGGGACACCCTTCCCAGACCCAGTACTTC.

As for this clonotype: The junction shows a germline mismatch at one end, possibly a read error. CDR3 sequence reads: CASRLVGERTDTQYF. CDR3 DNA: TGTGCCAGCAGATTAGTAGGGGAAAGGACAGATACGCAGTATTTT. The chain is built from TRBV7-2 and TRBJ2-3; weak D call: TRBD1 (5 bases). Germline V gives CDR1 SGHTA, CDR2 FQGNSA. The CDR3 covers 15 residues.

V gene TRBV27 combines with J gene TRBJ2-7, with a possible D match to TRBD1 (6 bases). Between the trimmed V and J ends, which lost 6 bases and 2 bases, there was a span of 11 bases. The CDR3 sequence is 13 residues long. Germline values: CDR1 MNHEY, CDR2 SMNVEV (reference sequence). The CDR3 nucleotides read TGTGCCAGCAGGCGGACAGCCACCTACGAGCAGTACTTC. Encoded protein: CASRRTATYEQYF.

The chain is built from TRBV18 and TRBJ2-5; TRBD2 matches at 10 bases. Germline-derived CDR1 and CDR2 are KGHSH and LQKENI. This CDR3 comprises 15 residues. After removal of 3 bases from V and 11 bases from J, the junction contained 12 bases not matched to a gene. CDR3 region: CASSPLAGEDNEQYF. As DNA, the CDR3 is TGTGCCAGCTCACCGCTAGCGGGAGAAGACAATGAGCAGTACTTC.

V usage is TRBV7-8 and J usage is TRBJ2-7, with D possibly being TRBD2 (5 bases). The germline V and J ends were trimmed by 5 bases and 10 bases, with 27 bases remaining between them. Germline V gene sequence: CDR1 SGHVS, CDR2 FQNEAQ. The CDR3 has 16 amino acids. CDR3 in amino acids: CASSLWEPGRQETQYF. In nucleotides, the CDR3 is TGTGCCAGCAGCCTATGGGAACCGGGAAGACAAGAGACTCAGTACTTC.

The rearrangement links TRBV20-1 to TRBJ2-1, with 10 bases fitting TRBD2. Germline V gene data show CDR1 as DFQATT and CDR2 as SNEGSKA (reference sequence). The CDR3 consists of 13 residues. Trimming removed 6 bases from V and 6 bases from J; junction bases left unmatched: 5. CDR3 loop: CSAGLAVCNEQFF. The CDR3 DNA sequence: TGCAGTGCCGGACTAGCGGTCTGCAATGAGCAGTTCTTC.

The V call is TRBV6-5, the J call TRBJ1-5, with 7 bases aligning to TRBD1. Germline-derived CDR1 and CDR2 are MNHEY and SVGAGI. The CDR3 loop spans 15 amino acids. V lost 4 bases, J lost 4 bases, and 7 bases stayed unmatched. The CDR3 DNA reads as TGTGCCAGCAGTTGGCGACAGGGTGCGAATCAGCCCCAGCATTTT. The encoded protein is CASSWRQGANQPQHF.

As for this clonotype: Relative to the germline gene, one junction end is altered; a read error may explain this. The V and J genes are TRBV2 and TRBJ2-5; possibly TRBD2 for D (5 bases). The V gene's germline CDR1 is SNHLY and CDR2 FYNNEI. This CDR3 has 15 residues. The DNA for the CDR3 is TGTGCCAGCAGTGACGCAACGGCCCTTGGGGAGACCCGGTACTTC. Translated: CASSDATALGETRYF.